This T cell receptor beta chain derives from a study of T cells after yellow fever vaccination (dated by TCRdb to between 2019 and 2020). Background on the whole study: The SMART-Seq v4 Ultra Low Input RNA kit was used to prepare libraries from fractions with low cell numbers. Bulk TCR alpha and beta repertoires were sequenced longitudinally to track T-cell clones before and after primary and booster YFV17D yellow fever vaccination. Two healthy male donors, one aged 18 to 30 and one aged 30 to 40 years, made up the cohort. Blood samples were taken at several timepoints before and after primary and secondary immunization, and bulk PBMC replicates and cell subsets were isolated. Overall results and qualifications from the work: Computational filtering was needed because FACS-sorted repertoires could contain abundant contaminating clonotypes from the bulk population. Most clones expanded after primary vaccination were re-detected after the booster (96% of CD4 and around 88% of CD8), suggesting broad memory maintenance. Compared with the primary T-cell response, the secondary T-cell response was faster but weaker, reaching its peak on day 5 rather than on day 15. A small fraction of clonotypes appeared in both the CD4 and CD8 compartments, likely as a result of convergent recombination. The study included only a couple of donors, which limits how far the findings can be generalized.

The V end gives up 5 bases and the J end 5 bases, leaving 13 bases in the junction not matched to a gene. The CDR3 runs 18 amino acids, cysteine and phenylalanine included. Only the CDR3 part of the read is kept: 54 bases, read in frame from the first base. In the germline V gene, CDR1 corresponds to LGHNA and CDR2 to YSLEER. About this clonotype: Its cognate antigen has yet to be identified. Base-call qualities are not available, and no considerably larger clone is one nucleotide away.

In light of the paper, this sample's treatment or condition label describes: live attenuated yellow fever vaccine strain. At each blood-draw timepoint, two biological replicates of bulk PBMCs were collected. A standard Ficoll-Paque protocol was used to isolate PBMCs from peripheral blood. RNA was extracted with TriZol from bulk PBMCs, CD4 and CD8 fractions, and dextramer-positive and dextramer-negative fractions. TCRdb records Illumina NovaSeq 6000 as the sequencer. TCR cDNA was synthesized by 5'RACE template switching, through which a universal primer site and unique molecular identifiers were introduced. cDNA synthesis was primed from both the TCR alpha and TCR beta constant segments. Library amplification used two PCR steps, and the second PCR step added sample barcodes and sequencing adapters. Sequencing of libraries was performed on Illumina HiSeq 2500 (2x100 bp) or NovaSeq (2x150 bp). For the original study's pipeline: Demultiplexing of reads and collapsing into UMI consensus sequences were performed with MIGEC, and V(D)J alignment was carried out with MiXCR. Vaccine-responding clonotypes were defined with edgeR using replicate PBMC samples, requiring FDR below 0.01 and a log2 fold change above 5 up to day 15. Bulk clonotypes were assigned CD4 or CD8 identity according to which sequenced CD4 or CD8 repertoire held them at higher abundance. Using fastp at Q25 and MiXCR, TCRdb reprocessed the public reads and kept productive beta chains. Each record represents a unique CDR3 protein, reported with the most common genes and DNA among its rows. The authors' filters were not applied to this entry. This sample lists 300,000 to 350,000 distinct CDR3 sequences; 3.5% to 5% were detected once. Of the sample, roughly a fifth falls within the top ten clones.

This receptor was identified in a man aged 18 to 29 who received the YFV17D yellow fever vaccine. This specimen consisted of PBMCs, obtained 15 days after the yellow fever booster vaccination. The sequence is built from TRBV4-3 and TRBJ2-3; the junction holds 13 bases that match TRBD2. The bases are TGCGCCAGCAGCTCAACCTGGGGGACTAGCGGGGCGGTAGATACGCAGTATTTT. Its translation is CASSSTWGTSGAVDTQYF.